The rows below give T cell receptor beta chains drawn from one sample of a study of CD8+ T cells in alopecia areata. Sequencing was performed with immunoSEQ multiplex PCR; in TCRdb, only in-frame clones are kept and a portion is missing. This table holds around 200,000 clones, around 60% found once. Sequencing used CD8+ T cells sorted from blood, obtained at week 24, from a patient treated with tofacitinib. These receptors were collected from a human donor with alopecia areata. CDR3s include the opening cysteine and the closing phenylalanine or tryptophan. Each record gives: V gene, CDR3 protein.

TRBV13,CASSLTGADYEQYF
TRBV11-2,CASSPQGGVPREQYF
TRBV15,CATSRPGTGLEKLFF
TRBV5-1,CASSPEDREDGYTF
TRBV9,CASSDSGGSGDTQYF
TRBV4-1,CASSSEPYEQYF
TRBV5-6,CASSLAMAGAQPQHF
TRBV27,CASRGGSETQYF
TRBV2,CASSDIYEQYF
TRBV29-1,CSVATYMKRTYEQYF
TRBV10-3,CATVTDNYGYTF
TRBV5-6,CASSSGIGTEAFF
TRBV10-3,CAISSPRDEQFF
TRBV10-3,CAISTLQGDVRGEQYF
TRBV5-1,CASSLEDRLYQETQYF
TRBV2,CASSEGAGGAGNIQYF
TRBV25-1,CASSEGRIYGYTF
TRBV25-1,CASSEYGDNYGYTF
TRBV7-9,CASSPPLAGTGRIIQYF
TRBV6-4,CASSEGPTNEQFF
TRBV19,CASSRSFGNQPQHF
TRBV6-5,CASRDTAGDQPQHF
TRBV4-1,CASSPTNEKLFF
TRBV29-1,CSVLTGGEGKLFF
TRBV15,CATSKSRADTQYF
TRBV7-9,CASTLQGSLNYGYTF
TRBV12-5,CASGLTGLVGYEQYF
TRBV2,CASSGSTSGGLYNEQFF
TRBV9,CASSVVKSNTEAFF
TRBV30,CAWSVGQRTSDAFF
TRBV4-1,CASSHPSEGNGYGYTF
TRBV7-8,CASSDGQKNTEAFF
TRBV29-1,CSVEGSRGSADTQYF
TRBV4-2,CASSPRGDNEQFF
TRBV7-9,CASSAGDREAFF
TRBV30,CAGTGRNTGELFF
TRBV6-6,CASSYSGQGDYEQYF
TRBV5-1,CASSLFGETYEQYF
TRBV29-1,CSVGGNYEQYF
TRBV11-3,CASSDPVGLDTQYF
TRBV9,CASSTRSPQGDYGYTF
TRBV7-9,CASTFGLEDGYTF